This is a list of T cell receptor beta chains from one sample in a study of blood T cell repertoires in COVID-19. Profiling relied on immunoSEQ multiplex PCR, and the TCRdb table lists in-frame clones only, not all of them. This sample has roughly 120,000 clones, with more than 60% found just once. The specimen sequenced was peripheral blood. These receptor sequences come from a man aged 50 to 60 with acute or convalescent COVID-19. The CDR3 runs from the conserved cysteine through the conserved F or W.

TRBV5-1	TRBJ2-6	CASSLEWEVSSGANVLTF
TRBV6-5	TRBJ1-2	CASSRGGEYGYTF
TRBV3-1/TRBV3-2	TRBJ1-5	CASSPYPGNQPQHF
TRBV5-1	TRBJ1-4	CASSPGQGGTRINEKLFF
TRBV24-1	TRBJ2-3	CATSGGQGGTDTQYF
TRBV5-1	TRBJ2-7	CASSPSGTGFSYEQYF
TRBV7-2	TRBJ2-1	CASSHGLAGAYNEQFF
TRBV6-5	TRBJ2-2	CASSPKGTGELFF
TRBV5-1	TRBJ1-2	CASSLQGNEVDYGYTF
TRBV7-3	TRBJ2-1	CASSFGTSGIYNEQFF
TRBV15	TRBJ1-5	CATSRGRESNQPQHF
TRBV15	TRBJ1-5	CATSRERNQHF
TRBV7-9	TRBJ1-1	CASAPTGGDTEAFF
TRBV30	TRBJ1-3	CAWNPDRLGNTIYF
TRBV10-3	TRBJ2-1	CASGETSGGYNEQFF
TRBV24-1	TRBJ2-5	CATSESPRITNQETQYF
TRBV6-5	TRBJ2-1	CASSSGTGLPNEQFF
TRBV5-1	TRBJ1-2	CASSREGQGARGYTF
TRBV5-6	TRBJ2-5	CASTTGQGNFGETQYF
TRBV5-1	TRBJ2-6	CASSFGTQTTGANVLTF
TRBV12-3/TRBV12-4	TRBJ2-5	CASSFPKETQYF
TRBV19	TRBJ2-1	CASTQRGGRDEQFF
TRBV27	TRBJ2-7	CASSPKPQGAKSYEQYF
TRBV6-5	TRBJ1-5	CASRTGNSQPQHF
TRBV5-1	TRBJ1-2	CASSSSSLFRGAGYTF